This entry lists 21 T cell receptor beta chains sequenced from one sample in a study of cytomegalovirus exposure and HLA in healthy donors. This PCR relied on a set of 60 Vbeta primers and 13 Jbeta primers. Clones were sequenced by immunoSEQ multiplex PCR, and TCRdb holds only the in-frame ones, with some missing. Among roughly 160,000 clones listed, over 60% were seen once. The sample taken for sequencing was PBMCs. These receptors originate from a girl aged 5-17 years in good health and CMV-seronegative.

This sequence joins TRBV29-1 and TRBJ2-7; a weak D match, TRBD1 (6 bases). The V gene lost 5 bases and the J gene lost 4 bases, with 15 bases spanning the gap. The CDR3 has 13 amino acids. Germline assignment: CDR1 SQVTM and CDR2 ANQGSEA. The CDR3 DNA sequence: TGCAGCGTTATACAGGGTTCCGATTACGAGCAGTACTTC. It is translated as CSVIQGSDYEQYF.

The V gene is TRBV6-5, the J gene TRBJ1-2; no clear D. V lost 0 bases and J 4 bases, leaving 9 bases between the germline ends. Looked up from germline, CDR1 is MNHEY and CDR2 is SVGAGI. The CDR3 is 14 amino acids. Written as DNA, the CDR3 is TGTGCCAGCAGTTACTCGACTACCGTCTATGGCTACACCTTC. Encoded protein: CASSYSTTVYGYTF.

The J gene is TRBJ1-3, the V gene TRBV30; TRBD1 is a possible D gene (5 bases). The ends were cut back, 2 bases at V and 4 bases at J, with 15 bases in the middle. This CDR3 contains 15 residues. Germline V lookup: CDR1 GTSNPN, CDR2 SVGIG (reference sequence). The DNA of the CDR3 is TGTGCCTGGAGTAGAAGGGGAGGAGTCGGAAACACCATATATTTT. It codes for CAWSRRGGVGNTIYF.

This clone was seen more than once but under ten times. The rearrangement joins TRBV7-3 to TRBJ2-7, with TRBD2 identical over 8 bases. Germline V lookup: CDR1 SGHTA, CDR2 FQGTGA. The CDR3 consists of 14 residues. V shed 5 bases and J 6 bases; nucleotides not matched to a gene: 9. The CDR3 reads CASSPGGGPGEQYF. In DNA form, the CDR3 reads TGTGCCAGCAGCCCGGGAGGGGGACCTGGCGAGCAGTACTTC.

This clone was seen more than once but under ten times. The chain carries TRBV5-6 and TRBJ2-7; D gene uncertain. V was clipped by 1 base and J by 6 bases, with 5 bases between them. The CDR3 contains 11 residues. Per the germline V gene, CDR1 is SGHDT and CDR2 is YYEEEE. CDR3 region: CASSLSSEQYF. Here the CDR3 DNA reads TGTGCCAGCAGCTTGTCCAGCGAGCAGTACTTC.

J is TRBJ2-2 and V is TRBV5-1, with TRBD1 identical over 8 bases. The V segment lost 7 bases and the J segment 7 bases; nucleotides outside the gene matches: 18. The CDR3 consists of 17 residues. Germline values: CDR1 SGHRS, CDR2 YFSETQ. In DNA form, the CDR3 reads TGCGCCAGCCACTCCAGGGGGGACAGGCACTACCTCGGGGAGCTGTTTTTT. Protein: CASHSRGDRHYLGELFF.

The CDR3 DNA reads TGTGCCAGTAGTATAGGATCGGGGGACACTGAAGCTTTCTTT. As protein: CASSIGSGDTEAFF. This sequence joins TRBV19 and TRBJ1-1, with a possible D match to TRBD1 (5 bases). The CDR3 is 14 residues long. The germline V and J ends were trimmed by 1 base and 3 bases, with 9 bases remaining between them. Per germline, CDR1 LNHDA and CDR2 SQIVND (reference sequence).

The table lists this clone with a few counts. The chain links TRBV2 to TRBJ1-1; no clear D gene. Germline V gives CDR1 SNHLY, CDR2 FYNNEI. V was clipped by 5 bases and J by 4 bases, with 8 bases between them. This CDR3 contains 12 residues. This CDR3 is CASSPQTTEAFF. The DNA of the CDR3 is TGTGCCAGCAGTCCACAGACCACTGAAGCTTTCTTT.

The rearrangement links TRBV7-9 to TRBJ1-2; maybe TRBD1 (5 bases). Germline values: CDR1 SEHNR, CDR2 FQNEAQ (reference sequence). Trimming took off 3 bases at V and 8 bases at J, with 13 bases between the two ends. CDR3 length: 13 amino acids. The CDR3 region is CASSLVGALGYTF. The CDR3 DNA reads TGTGCCAGCAGCTTGGTAGGGGCACTCGGCTACACCTTC. Full variable domain (remainder filled in from reference TRBV7-9 and TRBJ1-2): DTGVSQNPRHKITKRGQNVTFRCDPISEHNRLYWYRQTLGQGPEFLTYFQNEAQLEKSRLLSDRFSAERPKGSFSTLEIQRTEQGDSAMYLCASSLVGALGYTFGSGTRLTVV.

A remark on this clone: The sample holds other DNA sequences that translate to the same CDR3. The chain combines TRBV6-5 with TRBJ1-1, with 7 bases identical to TRBD1. The CDR3 extends over 13 amino acids. The germline V gene encodes CDR1 MNHEY and CDR2 SVGAGI. The junction had 4 bases not matched to a gene; V was cut back by 4 bases and J by 5 bases. The CDR3: CASSFSGGTEAFF. CDR3 sequence (DNA): TGTGCCAGCAGTTTTTCAGGGGGGACTGAAGCTTTCTTT.

In this sample, this clone turned up a few times. The genes are TRBV19 and TRBJ2-7; D might be TRBD1 (5 bases). The CDR3 length is 12 residues. The germline V gene has CDR1 LNHDA and CDR2 SQIVND (reference sequence). Trimming took 4 bases from V and 6 from J, leaving 10 bases between them. The CDR3 spells CASSTQGSEQYF. The CDR3 DNA reads as TGTGCCAGTAGTACGCAGGGAAGCGAGCAGTACTTC.

At least ten counts were recorded for this clone. The chain joins TRBV2 to TRBJ2-2; D is unclear. V shed 0 bases and J shed 3 bases, with 14 bases lying between them. Germline CDR1 reads SNHLY; CDR2 reads FYNNEI. The length of the CDR3 is 17 residues. CDR3 loop: CASSEALTVLYTGELFF. The CDR3 DNA reads as TGTGCCAGCAGTGAAGCGCTAACAGTTCTGTACACCGGGGAGCTGTTTTTT. Variable domain in full (rest from reference TRBV2 and TRBJ2-2): EPEVTQTPSHQVTQMGQEVILRCVPISNHLYFYWYRQILGQKVEFLVSFYNNEISEKSEIFDDQFSVERPDGSNFTLKIRSTKLEDSAMYFCASSEALTVLYTGELFFGEGSRLTVL.

This chain uses TRBV7-6 with TRBJ2-7; TRBD2 matches at 9 bases. In germline, CDR1 is SGHVS, CDR2 FNYEAQ. The CDR3 is made up of 16 amino acids. V lost 5 bases, J lost 6 bases, and 14 bases stayed unmatched. The CDR3, as DNA: TGTGCCAGCAGCCCCCTAGCGGGGTCCCCCCCCTCCGAGCAGTACTTC. Its translation: CASSPLAGSPPSEQYF.

The CDR3 spells CASRGANEQYF. In DNA, the CDR3 is TGTGCCAGCAGAGGGGCGAACGAGCAGTACTTC. The rearrangement links TRBV2 to TRBJ2-7, with D possibly being TRBD1 (5 bases). V lost 6 bases, J lost 5 bases, and 8 bases lay in between. This CDR3 is 11 amino acids long. CDR1 is SNHLY and CDR2 is FYNNEI in the germline V gene.

The chain joins TRBV29-1 to TRBJ1-1; D not certain. The CDR3 covers 20 residues. Germline CDR1 and CDR2: SQVTM and ANQGSEA. The ends were cut back, 5 bases at V and 0 bases at J, with 31 bases in the middle. This CDR3 reads CSVLGWPKWVGLKMNTEAFF. For the CDR3, the DNA is TGCAGCGTTCTCGGTTGGCCAAAATGGGTAGGACTTAAGATGAACACTGAAGCTTTCTTT.

The chain employs TRBV5-1 and TRBJ2-3, with 10 bases lining up with TRBD1. Per germline, CDR1 SGHRS and CDR2 YFSETQ. The CDR3 has 15 residues. Trimming cost V 0 bases and J 11 bases; bases outside gene matches: 9. The CDR3 here is CASSLGGQGLRGQYF. The DNA of the CDR3 is TGCGCCAGCAGCTTGGGGGGACAGGGGTTGCGTGGGCAGTATTTT.

V usage is TRBV5-1 and J usage is TRBJ2-5; 7 nucleotides align to TRBD1. Per germline, CDR1 SGHRS and CDR2 YFSETQ. The CDR3 totals 16 residues. V dropped 4 bases and J dropped 4; count of bases not matched to a gene: 13. The CDR3, as DNA: TGCGCCAGCAGCCGAAGACTCAGACAGGGCCCAGAGACCCAGTACTTC. This codes for CASSRRLRQGPETQYF.

The genes are TRBV11-3 and TRBJ2-2; D may be TRBD2 (7 bases). Trimming shortened V by 5 bases and J by 5 bases, and 21 bases separated the two germline ends. The germline V gene has CDR1 SGHNT and CDR2 YENEEA. The CDR3 totals 17 residues. The CDR3 bases are TGTGCCAGCAGCGCCTTGGGGGGGGCCGTCGGGACCGGGGAGCTGTTTTTT. Its protein is CASSALGGAVGTGELFF.

V usage is TRBV6-5 and J usage is TRBJ1-3; 9 bases are a match to TRBD1. J gave up 6 bases and V 6 bases, and 6 bases lay outside the gene matches. There are 14 residues in the CDR3. Germline CDR1 is MNHEY and CDR2 is SVGAGI. The CDR3, as DNA: TGTGCCAGCAGAAAGACAGGGGGGGAAAACACCATATATTTT. Protein sequence: CASRKTGGENTIYF.

This clone has a single count. The chain employs TRBV9 and TRBJ2-2; maybe TRBD2 (6 bases). The germline gives CDR1 SGDLS, CDR2 YYNGEE. Trimming pared 9 bases from V and 3 bases from J, leaving 6 bases between. The CDR3 sequence is 11 residues long. CDR3 nucleotides: TGTGCCACGGGGGACACCGGGGAGCTGTTTTTT. This translates into CATGDTGELFF. Full variable domain (outside the CDR3, taken from reference TRBV9 and TRBJ2-2): DSGVTQTPKHLITATGQRVTLRCSPRSGDLSVYWYQQSLDQGLQFLIQYYNGEERAKGNILERFSAQQFPDLHSELNLSSLELGDSALYFCATGDTGELFFGEGSRLTVL.

The CDR3, as DNA: TGCGCCAGCAGCCAGGGGGGCCGCTCTTCAGAAAAACTGTTTTTT. Its protein product is CASSQGGRSSEKLFF. The chain combines TRBV10-2 with TRBJ1-4; TRBD1 aligns across 7 bases. The CDR3 extends over 15 amino acids. Germline CDR1 WSHSY, CDR2 SAAADI. Trimming at V came to 6 bases and at J to 8 bases, leaving 12 bases not matched to a gene.